This T cell receptor (beta chain) was profiled in a study of blood T cell repertoires in COVID-19. Study-wide background: The samples span acute and convalescent COVID-19 from the United States, Italy and Spain. In each case, the material was cDNA or gDNA derived from T cells, B-cell-depleted T cells, or PBMCs.

The authors' processing: Counts of nucleated cells, estimated from reference gene primer amplification, were obtained. Assay used: immunoSEQ multiplex PCR; TCRdb lists only in-frame clones, some missing. Clone size and the V and J calls come from that table; the DNA yielded D and trimming. The sample shows approximately 140,000 clones, about 85% of them seen only once. Source material: peripheral blood. The receptor comes from a man between 40 and 49 years old with active or convalescent COVID-19.

This CDR3 reads CASSLAGITVTTNEKLFF. The CDR3 DNA sequence: TGTGCCAGCAGCTTGGCCGGGATTACAGTCACAACTAATGAAAAACTGTTTTTT. The rearrangement links TRBV5-6 to TRBJ1-4; D is unresolved. CDR1 SGHDT and CDR2 YYEEEE come from the germline V gene. V was clipped by 0 bases and J by 0 bases, with 15 bases between them. This CDR3 has 18 amino acids.